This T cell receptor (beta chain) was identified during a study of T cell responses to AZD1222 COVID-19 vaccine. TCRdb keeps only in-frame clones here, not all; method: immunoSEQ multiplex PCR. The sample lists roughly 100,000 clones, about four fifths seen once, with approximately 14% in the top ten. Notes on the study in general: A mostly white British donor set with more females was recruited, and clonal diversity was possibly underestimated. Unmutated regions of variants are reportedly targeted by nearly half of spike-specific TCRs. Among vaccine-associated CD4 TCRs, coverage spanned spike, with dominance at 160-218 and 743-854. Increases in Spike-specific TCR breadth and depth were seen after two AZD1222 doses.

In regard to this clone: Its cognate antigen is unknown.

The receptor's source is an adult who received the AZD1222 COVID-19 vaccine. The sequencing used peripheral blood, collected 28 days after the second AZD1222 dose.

DNA for the CDR3: TGTGCCAGTAGTATAGATCCGATCGGACGGCGTGATTCACCCCTCCACTTT. Its protein is CASSIDPIGRRDSPLHF. The V gene is TRBV19, the J gene TRBJ1-6; D is unresolved. The CDR3 has 17 residues. V was pared by 0 bases and J by 8 bases, with 17 bases between. Germline V CDR1 and CDR2: LNHDA, SQIVND (reference sequence).